The present entry profiles one T cell receptor beta chain with its context. An equimolar mix of two oligonucleotides served as the beta constant-region primer for TRBC1 and TRBC2. Nested alpha and beta constant-region primers with the SP2 primer drove four PCR rounds on ligated cDNA. TCRdb ran MiXCR on the UMI-ligation and nested PCR reads and lists one entry per CDR3 protein. Of 130,000 or so distinct CDR3 sequences in the sample, approximately 37% were seen once. The data belong to a study of naive and memory T cell subsets. Germline V gene data show CDR1 as MDHEN and CDR2 as SYDVKM. The length of the CDR3 is 15 residues. V was shortened by 5 bases and J by 3 bases, with 17 bases between the two germline ends.

Sequencing used central memory CD4+ T cells from blood. The V call is TRBV28, the J call TRBJ2-7; perhaps TRBD2 as D (7 bases). The clonotype was recovered from a human donor in good health. The CDR3, as DNA: TGTGCCAGCAGTCAGGGGAGGGCCGGAAACTACGAGCAGTACTTC. It specifies CASSQGRAGNYEQYF.